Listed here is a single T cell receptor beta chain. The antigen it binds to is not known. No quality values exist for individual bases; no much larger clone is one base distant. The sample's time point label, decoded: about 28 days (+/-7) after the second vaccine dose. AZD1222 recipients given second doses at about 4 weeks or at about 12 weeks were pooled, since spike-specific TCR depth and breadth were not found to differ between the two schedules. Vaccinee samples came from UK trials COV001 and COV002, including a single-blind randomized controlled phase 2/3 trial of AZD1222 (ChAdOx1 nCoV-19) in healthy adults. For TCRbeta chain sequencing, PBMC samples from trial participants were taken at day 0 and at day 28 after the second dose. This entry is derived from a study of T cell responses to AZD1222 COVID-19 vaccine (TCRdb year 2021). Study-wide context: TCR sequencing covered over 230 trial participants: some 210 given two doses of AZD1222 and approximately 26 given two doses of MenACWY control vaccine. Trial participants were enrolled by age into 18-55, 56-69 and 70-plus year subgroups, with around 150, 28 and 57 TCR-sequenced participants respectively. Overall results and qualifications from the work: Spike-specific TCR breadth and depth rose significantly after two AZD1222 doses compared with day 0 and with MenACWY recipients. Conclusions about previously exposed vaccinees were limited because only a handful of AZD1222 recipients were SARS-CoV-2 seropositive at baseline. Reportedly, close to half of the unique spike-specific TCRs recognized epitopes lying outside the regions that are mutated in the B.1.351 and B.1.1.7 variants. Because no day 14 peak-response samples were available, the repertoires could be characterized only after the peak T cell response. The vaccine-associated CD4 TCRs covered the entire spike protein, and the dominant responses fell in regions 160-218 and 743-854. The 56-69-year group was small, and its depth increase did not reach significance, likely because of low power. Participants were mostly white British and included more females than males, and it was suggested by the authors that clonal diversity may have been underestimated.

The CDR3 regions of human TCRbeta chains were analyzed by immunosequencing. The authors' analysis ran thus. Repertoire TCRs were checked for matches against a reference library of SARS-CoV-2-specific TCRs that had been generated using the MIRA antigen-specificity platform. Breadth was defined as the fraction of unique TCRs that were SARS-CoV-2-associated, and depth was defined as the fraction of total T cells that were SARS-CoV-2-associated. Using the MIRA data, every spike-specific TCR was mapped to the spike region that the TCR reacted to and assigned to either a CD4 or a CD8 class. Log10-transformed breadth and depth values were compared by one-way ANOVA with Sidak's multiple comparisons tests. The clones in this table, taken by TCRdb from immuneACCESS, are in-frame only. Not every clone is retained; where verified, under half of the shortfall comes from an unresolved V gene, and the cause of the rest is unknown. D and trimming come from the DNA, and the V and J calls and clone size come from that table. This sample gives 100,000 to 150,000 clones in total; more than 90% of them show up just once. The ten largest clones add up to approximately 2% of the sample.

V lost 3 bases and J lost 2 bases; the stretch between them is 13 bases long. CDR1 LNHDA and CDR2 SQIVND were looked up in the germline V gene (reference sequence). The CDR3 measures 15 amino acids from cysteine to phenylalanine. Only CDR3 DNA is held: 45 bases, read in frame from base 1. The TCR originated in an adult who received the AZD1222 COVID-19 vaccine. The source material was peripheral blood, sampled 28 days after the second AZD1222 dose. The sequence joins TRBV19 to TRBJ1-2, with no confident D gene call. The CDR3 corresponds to CASSISLGANYGYTF. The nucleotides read TGTGCCAGTAGTATTTCGTTGGGCGCCAACTATGGCTACACCTTC.